Below, 15 T cell receptor beta chains from the same sample are listed, as sequenced in a study of blood T cell repertoires in COVID-19 (dated by TCRdb to 2018 to 2020). Library preparation employed the immunoSEQ multiplex PCR assay. TCRdb limited this immuneACCESS table to in-frame rearrangements with V and J called. A share of clones is missing; checked studies link under half to unresolved V genes, and the rest is unexplained. The sample contains roughly 110,000 clones, 84% of them found a single time. The top ten clones comprise roughly 4.6% of the sample. Sample: peripheral blood. Source of these receptors: a human donor in a cohort sampled during active COVID-19.

The chain is built from TRBV28 and TRBJ2-7; D might be TRBD2 (6 bases). Germline V gives CDR1 MDHEN, CDR2 SYDVKM. V lost 8 bases and J lost 5, with 13 bases in between. This CDR3 contains 12 residues. CDR3 bases: TGTGCCAGCCGTGGGACTTTAGACGAGCAGTACTTC. This encodes CASRGTLDEQYF. Complete variable domain (other parts from reference TRBV28 and TRBJ2-7): DVKVTQSSRYLVKRTGEKVFLECVQDMDHENMFWYRQDPGLGLRLIYFSYDVKMKEKGDIPEGYSVSREKKERFSLILESASTNQTSMYLCASRGTLDEQYFGPGTRLTVT.

This chain joins TRBV30 and TRBJ1-1, with D uncertain. The ends were cut back, 4 bases at V and 11 bases at J, with 17 bases in the middle. Germline V gene data show CDR1 as GTSNPN and CDR2 as SVGIG (reference sequence). The CDR3 is 12 amino acids. CDR3 sequence: CAWKGLSGLAFF. CDR3 DNA sequence: TGTGCCTGGAAAGGCCTTTCAGGTTTGGCTTTCTTT. The full variable domain, rest sourced from reference TRBV30 and TRBJ1-1, is SQTIHQWPATLVQPVGSPLSLECTVEGTSNPNLYWYRQAAGRGLQLLFYSVGIGQISSEVPQNLSASRPQDRQFILSSKKLLLSDSGFYLCAWKGLSGLAFFGQGTRLTVV.

The chain uses TRBV19 and TRBJ1-5, with D maybe TRBD1 (6 bases). Germline-derived CDR1 and CDR2 are LNHDA and SQIVND (reference sequence). Trimming left V 5 bases short and J 1 base short, with 18 bases between. The CDR3 is made up of 17 amino acids. This chain's CDR3 is CASSSLTGSFSNQPQHF. CDR3 sequence (DNA): TGTGCCAGTAGTTCCCTGACAGGCTCGTTCAGCAATCAGCCCCAGCATTTT.

This chain links TRBV6-5 with TRBJ2-2; 8 bases match TRBD1. Germline V CDR1 and CDR2: MNHEY, SVGAGI. The ends lost 5 bases at V and 1 base at J; junction bases unmatched: 3. The CDR3 is 15 amino acids. The CDR3 region has the DNA TGTGCCAGCAGTAGGGACAGGAGGAACACCGGGGAGCTGTTTTTT. Translation gives CASSRDRRNTGELFF.

The V gene is TRBV5-4, the J gene TRBJ1-2, with no clear D. With 1 base removed from V and 5 bases from J, the gap between germline ends came to 6 bases. The length of the CDR3 is 12 residues. The germline V gene has CDR1 SGHNT and CDR2 YYREEE (reference sequence). This chain's CDR3 is CASSLSFYGYTF. The CDR3 DNA reads TGTGCCAGCAGCTTGAGCTTTTATGGCTACACCTTC.

The rearrangement uses TRBV4-3 and TRBJ2-1; 8 bases match TRBD2. The V and J ends lost 5 bases and 1 base, in that order; junction bases with no gene match: 7. Germline assignment: CDR1 LGHNA and CDR2 YSLEER. The CDR3 runs to 16 residues. The CDR3: CASSFRSGMSYNEQFF. CDR3 nucleotides: TGCGCCAGCAGCTTCCGTAGCGGGATGTCCTACAATGAGCAGTTCTTC.

V is TRBV27 and J is TRBJ2-7, with D tentatively TRBD1 (6 bases). CDR1 is MNHEY and CDR2 is SMNVEV in the germline V gene (reference sequence). CDR3 length: 13 amino acids. V gave up 6 bases and J gave up 3 bases, with 12 bases separating them. The CDR3 spells CASRDTGFYEQYF. CDR3 bases: TGTGCCAGCAGGGACACAGGGTTCTACGAGCAGTACTTC.

CDR3 sequence (DNA): TGTGCCAGCAGCCAACTTGGAAACACCATATATTTT. This translates into CASSQLGNTIYF. This chain connects TRBV3-1 (or the pseudogene TRBV3-2) to TRBJ1-3; D not certain. The CDR3 has 12 amino acids. V was clipped by 2 bases and J by 3 bases, with 2 bases between them. CDR1 and CDR2 (germline): LGHDT, YNNKEL (reference sequence).

The chain couples TRBV5-1 to TRBJ2-1, with D unclear. Trimming took 5 bases from V and 0 from J, leaving 12 bases between them. The CDR3 is 15 residues long. Germline CDR1 is SGHRS and CDR2 is YFSETQ. The CDR3: CASRLQFPSYNEQFF. CDR3 DNA: TGCGCCAGCAGATTACAATTCCCCTCCTACAATGAGCAGTTCTTC.

V gene TRBV11-2 combines with J gene TRBJ2-3; 9 bases match TRBD2. From germline, CDR1 is SGHAT and CDR2 FQNNGV. This CDR3 has 17 residues. The trim removed 1 base at V and 3 bases at J, leaving 8 bases unmatched. The CDR3 protein is CASSLGSTAGGTDTQYF. The CDR3 DNA reads TGTGCCAGCAGCTTAGGATCCACAGCGGGGGGAACAGATACGCAGTATTTT.

The rearrangement links TRBV6-1 to TRBJ2-3; D is unresolved. Germline CDR1 MNHNS, CDR2 SASEGT. The CDR3 has 15 residues. The ends were cut back, 1 base at V and 5 bases at J, with 13 bases in the middle. CDR3 loop: CASSEGWVGRDTQYF. DNA for the CDR3: TGTGCCAGCAGTGAAGGGTGGGTGGGCCGAGATACGCAGTATTTT.

The chain uses TRBV6-2 or TRBV6-3 and TRBJ1-5; D unclear. Trimming shortened V by 8 bases and J by 9 bases, and 17 bases separated the two germline ends. The germline gives CDR1 MNHEY, CDR2 SVGEGT. The length of the CDR3 is 13 residues. This chain's CDR3 is CASRLLPYGPQHF. CDR3 coding DNA: TGTGCCAGCCGTTTGCTCCCCTACGGGCCCCAGCATTTT.

V gene TRBV6-2 or TRBV6-3 combines with J gene TRBJ2-3; TRBD2 aligns across 11 bases. CDR1 and CDR2 (germline): MNHEY, SVGEGT. This CDR3 is built from 16 residues. V lost 5 bases, J lost 1 base, and 5 bases stayed unmatched. The CDR3 sequence is CASSMGLAVGTDTQYF. The CDR3, as DNA: TGTGCCAGCAGTATGGGACTAGCGGTGGGCACAGATACGCAGTATTTT.

DNA for the CDR3: TGTGCCAGCAGTTTATACACTCAGGCAGCGGGGGAGACCCAGTACTTC. This codes for CASSLYTQAAGETQYF. The genes are TRBV27 and TRBJ2-5, with 7 bases identical to TRBD2. Per the germline V gene, CDR1 is MNHEY and CDR2 is SMNVEV (reference sequence). This CDR3 contains 16 residues. Trimming removed 1 base from V and 5 bases from J; junction bases left unmatched: 10.

This clone has just a few counts. The chain employs TRBV29-1 and TRBJ2-3; tentatively, D is TRBD2 (5 bases). Trimming cost V 1 base and J 5 bases, with 10 bases left between them. The CDR3 consists of 13 residues. Germline CDR1 is SQVTM and CDR2 is ANQGSEA. CDR3 DNA: TGCAGCGTTGAAGGAGGGATCCAAGATACGCAGTATTTT. This codes for CSVEGGIQDTQYF.